This TCR beta chain was captured in a study of cytomegalovirus exposure and HLA in healthy donors. Across the whole study: Most donors, roughly 84% of several hundred genotyped, fell in the Caucasian-associated ancestry cluster.

Study-wide points: Overall, under 200 TCR beta chains were annotated as cytomegalovirus-associated. Most subjects' HLA-A and HLA-B alleles were reportedly predicted from TCR beta sequences. V segments that were indistinguishable, TRBV6-2 and TRBV6-3 among them, were omitted from analysis.

Comments on this clone: What it binds is unknown.

Researchers ran the PCR with 60 Vbeta and 13 Jbeta primers. Libraries were prepared by immunoSEQ multiplex PCR; TCRdb keeps only in-frame clonotypes and omits some of them. The sample lists fewer than 150,000 clones, 60% to 85% occurring once. The V gene lost 1 base and the J gene lost 4 bases, with 8 bases spanning the gap. CDR3 length: 14 residues. Looked up from germline, CDR1 is MNHNY and CDR2 is SVGAGI (reference sequence). The clonotype comes from a male donor in good health and CMV-seronegative. The sample consisted of PBMCs. This rearrangement joins TRBV6-6 to TRBJ1-5; tentative D call: TRBD1 (5 bases). CDR3 bases: TGTGCCAGCAGTTACTGGCAGGGAAATCAGCCCCAGCATTTT. It codes for CASSYWQGNQPQHF.